This TCR beta chain was observed in a study of control samples from healthy donors and cancer patients (dated by TCRdb to 2020 to 2021). The CDR3 starts with the cysteine, ends with the phenylalanine, and has 15 residues. CDR3 DNA only is kept here, 45 bases in frame from base 1. The germline ends are 11 bases apart after V is trimmed by 1 base and J by 4 bases. As encoded in the germline V gene (reference sequence), CDR1 is LNHDA while CDR2 is SQIVND. This clone was seen once. Its recognized antigen is unknown. It has no much larger one-base neighbor in the sample; base qualities were not kept. The library was built by means of the immunoSEQ multiplex PCR assay. The clones in this table, taken by TCRdb from immuneACCESS, are in-frame only. Not every clone is retained; where verified, under half of the shortfall comes from an unresolved V gene, and the cause of the rest is unknown. In all, the sample holds about 160,000 clones, and 90% to 95% of those were seen once. The ten largest account for more than 8% of the sample.

The receptor was isolated from a woman in her forties in good health. The chain links TRBV19 with TRBJ1-5; the D gene cannot be resolved reliably. Sequencing used blood. The nucleotide sequence is given as TGTGCCAGTAGTATAGGACACCCGGGAAATCAGCCCCAGCATTTT. It translates as CASSIGHPGNQPQHF.